This entry lists 19 T cell receptor beta chains sequenced from one sample in a study of blood T cell repertoires in COVID-19. Produced via immunoSEQ multiplex PCR; TCRdb's table is partial and in-frame only. The data hold 55,000 to 65,000 clones, with 80% to 85% observed a single time. The sample comprised peripheral blood. Receptors were obtained from a human donor in a cohort sampled during active COVID-19.

The table lists this clone with a few counts. This chain joins TRBV4-1 and TRBJ1-6, with D possibly TRBD1 on 6 matching bases. The ends were cut back, 2 bases at V and 8 bases at J, with 19 bases in the middle. The CDR3 length is 17 residues. Germline V gene data show CDR1 as MGHRA and CDR2 as YSYEKL. CDR3 nucleotide sequence: TGCGCCAGCAGCCAAAGCTCAGGGGCCAGGTGGGATTCACCCCTCCACTTT. Its protein is CASSQSSGARWDSPLHF.

The CDR3 region is CASSFGGQETQYF. In DNA form, the CDR3 reads TGTGCCAGCAGCTTCGGGGGGCAAGAGACCCAGTACTTC. The V and J genes are TRBV11-2 and TRBJ2-5; 7 bases agree with TRBD2. Germline V gene sequence: CDR1 SGHAT, CDR2 FQNNGV. V lost 3 bases to trimming and J lost 2 bases; unmatched junction nucleotides: 0. CDR3 length equals 13 residues.

J is TRBJ1-3 and V is TRBV30; 7 nucleotides align to TRBD1. Germline trimming cut 7 bases from V and 7 bases from J; bases unmatched to any gene: 10. CDR3 length: 13 residues. Germline CDR1 GTSNPN, CDR2 SVGIG (reference sequence). The CDR3 DNA sequence: TGTGCCTCTACCCAAGGGGGCGCGAACACCATATATTTT. The encoded protein is CASTQGGANTIYF.

J is TRBJ2-6 and V is TRBV5-6; 7 bases line up with TRBD1. The CDR3 runs to 17 residues. The germline gives CDR1 SGHDT, CDR2 YYEEEE. Trimming removed 0 bases from V and 0 bases from J; junction bases left unmatched: 3. CDR3 sequence: CASSLGRGFSGANVLTF. Written as DNA, the CDR3 is TGTGCCAGCAGCTTGGGCAGGGGGTTCTCTGGGGCCAACGTCCTGACTTTC.

This clone came up a few times. The chain carries TRBV7-6 and TRBJ2-2; the match to TRBD1 covers 8 bases. The V segment lost 4 bases and the J segment 7 bases; nucleotides outside the gene matches: 8. There are 15 residues in the CDR3. Germline CDR1 is SGHVS and CDR2 is FNYEAQ. In nucleotides, the CDR3 is TGTGCCAGCAGCTCGACGACAGGGGTTGACGGGGAGCTGTTTTTT. This encodes CASSSTTGVDGELFF.

The chain combines TRBV9 with TRBJ1-3; D remains ambiguous. The V gene's germline CDR1 is SGDLS and CDR2 YYNGEE. The germline V and J ends were trimmed by 1 base and 3 bases, with 8 bases remaining between them. The CDR3 has 14 amino acids. The CDR3 sequence is CASSVKNSGNTIYF. CDR3 coding DNA: TGTGCCAGCAGCGTAAAGAACAGTGGAAACACCATATATTTT.

The chain employs TRBV7-6 and TRBJ1-1; 8 bases are shared with TRBD1. This CDR3 comprises 13 residues. Germline assignment: CDR1 SGHVS and CDR2 FNYEAQ. Losses at the gene ends were 8 bases for V and 3 bases for J; bases not matched to a gene: 5. The CDR3 reads CASGQGADTEAFF. CDR3 DNA: TGTGCCAGCGGCCAGGGGGCCGACACTGAAGCTTTCTTT.

The chain has TRBV6-6 and TRBJ1-2, with TRBD1 matching over 12 bases. V shed 6 bases and J 5 bases; nucleotides not matched to a gene: 7. CDR1 is MNHNY and CDR2 is SVGAGI in the germline V gene (reference sequence). The CDR3 is 15 amino acids. As DNA, the CDR3 is TGTGCCAGCAGGAGACCGGGACAGGGGGCGTATGGCTACACCTTC. Its protein product is CASRRPGQGAYGYTF.

CDR3 residues: CASRKGRTSGTPEQFF. CDR3 sequence (DNA): TGTGCCAGCAGGAAGGGGCGGACTAGCGGGACCCCTGAGCAGTTCTTC. This chain uses TRBV9 with TRBJ2-1, with 12 bases fitting TRBD2. V shed 5 bases, J shed 9 bases, and the junction held 12 bases outside the gene matches. Germline loops: CDR1 SGDLS, CDR2 YYNGEE. This CDR3 is 16 amino acids long.

The V gene is TRBV19, the J gene TRBJ2-3, with 8 nucleotides matching TRBD2. Germline V gives CDR1 LNHDA, CDR2 SQIVND (reference sequence). The CDR3 covers 14 residues. V trimming: 6 bases; J trimming: 2 bases; junction bases outside the gene matches: 4. Here the CDR3 reads CASSPSGPTDTQYF. DNA of the CDR3: TGTGCCAGTAGCCCTAGCGGGCCCACAGATACGCAGTATTTT.

This chain connects TRBV3-1 (or the pseudogene TRBV3-2) to TRBJ2-7; 10 bases align to TRBD1. Trimming cost V 7 bases and J 2 bases; bases outside gene matches: 8. The CDR3 runs to 15 residues. Germline-derived CDR1 and CDR2 are LGHDT and YNNKEL (reference sequence). In DNA, the CDR3 is TGTGCCAGCACTATCGGACAGGGGGGGCCCTACGAGCAGTACTTC. It specifies CASTIGQGGPYEQYF.

The chain couples TRBV2 to TRBJ1-6, with 7 nucleotides matching TRBD1. Germline V gene data show CDR1 as SNHLY and CDR2 as FYNNEI. The trim removed 2 bases at V and 6 bases at J, leaving 1 base unmatched. The CDR3 length is 14 residues. DNA for the CDR3: TGTGCCAGCAGTGAAAGGGACAGTAATTCACCCCTCCACTTT. Its translation is CASSERDSNSPLHF.

This clone was detected only once. This chain joins TRBV2 and TRBJ1-6; D is perhaps TRBD1 (6 bases). The germline V gene encodes CDR1 SNHLY and CDR2 FYNNEI. The CDR3 length is 14 residues. Trimming took off 5 bases at V and 6 bases at J, with 11 bases between the two ends. The CDR3 is CASSTGSVNSPLHF. The CDR3 DNA is TGTGCCAGCAGTACAGGGTCTGTTAATTCACCCCTCCACTTT.

V usage is TRBV28 and J usage is TRBJ2-1, with 8 bases that match TRBD2. The V and J ends lost 6 bases and 15 bases, in that order; junction bases with no gene match: 10. Germline loops: CDR1 MDHEN, CDR2 SYDVKM. CDR3 length: 12 residues. This CDR3 reads CASRDPSSGAFF. The CDR3 DNA reads TGTGCCAGCAGGGATCCAAGTAGCGGGGCGTTCTTC. Based on the CDR3 plus reference TRBV28 and TRBJ2-1, the full variable domain is DVKVTQSSRYLVKRTGEKVFLECVQDMDHENMFWYRQDPGLGLRLIYFSYDVKMKEKGDIPEGYSVSREKKERFSLILESASTNQTSMYLCASRDPSSGAFFGPGTRLTVL.

V is TRBV12-2 and J is TRBJ1-4; the table's TRBD1 call for D was not verified on the DNA. TRBV12-2 is tagged as a pseudogene. This CDR3 is built from 16 residues. CDR3 sequence: CASRLKVGPKNEKLFF. The CDR3 nucleotides are TGTGCAAGTCGCCTTAAGGTGGGGCCGAAGAATGAAAAACTGTTTTTT.

The V and J genes are TRBV11-2 and TRBJ2-3; perhaps TRBD2 as D (6 bases). The CDR3 is made up of 17 amino acids. CDR1 and CDR2 from the germline V gene are SGHAT and FQNNGV. V was shortened by 5 bases and J by 3 bases, with 21 bases between the two germline ends. DNA of the CDR3: TGTGCCAGCAGCCCACGCCCGGCGGGAACTAAAACAGATACGCAGTATTTT. Translated, it gives CASSPRPAGTKTDTQYF.

The genes are TRBV19 and TRBJ2-5, with 16 bases lining up with TRBD2. The CDR3 totals 18 residues. Germline V CDR1 and CDR2: LNHDA, SQIVND (reference sequence). J was trimmed by 9 bases and V by 3 bases; bases with no gene match: 13. For the CDR3, the DNA is TGTGCCAGTAGTATGCGCGGGACTAGCGGGGGGGCCGGTGGGTCCCAGTACTTC. Protein sequence: CASSMRGTSGGAGGSQYF.

The V gene is TRBV28, the J gene TRBJ2-1; 7 bases fit TRBD2. Germline assignment: CDR1 MDHEN and CDR2 SYDVKM. The CDR3 runs 12 residues. J was trimmed by 10 bases and V by 6 bases; bases with no gene match: 6. The CDR3 sequence is CASSSMGGEQFF. CDR3 DNA sequence: TGTGCCAGCAGCTCGATGGGAGGGGAGCAGTTCTTC.

The chain carries TRBV9 and TRBJ2-2; 8 bases align to TRBD1. V shed 4 bases, J shed 1 base, and the junction held 6 bases outside the gene matches. Germline V gene sequence: CDR1 SGDLS, CDR2 YYNGEE. The CDR3 consists of 16 residues. CDR3 DNA sequence: TGTGCCAGCAGCTCCGCCGGGACAGGGAACACCGGGGAGCTGTTTTTT. Translating gives CASSSAGTGNTGELFF.